Sequencing of this TCR beta chain was carried out in a study of CD8 T cells in ankylosing spondylitis. The ends were cut back, 6 bases at V and 0 bases at J, with 12 bases in the middle. The CDR3 sequence is 14 residues long. Looked up from germline, CDR1 is SQVTM and CDR2 is ANQGSEA. With molecular barcodes, quantitative 5'-RACE was used to make the TCR beta libraries. TCRdb independently ran MiXCR on the 5' RACE reads; one entry per CDR3 protein. The profile shows some 200,000 distinct CDR3 sequences, 10% to 15% of them singletons. The chain joins TRBV29-1 to TRBJ1-5, with D hard to call. The source material was blood, either unsorted or a sorted T cell fraction (not recorded which). The receptor comes from a male donor with ankylosing spondylitis or in good health (not recorded which). Written as DNA, the CDR3 is TGCAGCGTGACTCTCACGGATAGCAATCAGCCCCAGCATTTT. Translation: CSVTLTDSNQPQHF. Full variable domain (rest looked up from reference TRBV29-1 and TRBJ1-5): SAVISQKPSRDICQRGTSLTIQCQVDSQVTMMFWYRQQPGQSLTLIATANQGSEATYESGFVIDKFPISRPNLTFSTLTVSNMSPEDSSIYLCSVTLTDSNQPQHFGDGTRLSIL.